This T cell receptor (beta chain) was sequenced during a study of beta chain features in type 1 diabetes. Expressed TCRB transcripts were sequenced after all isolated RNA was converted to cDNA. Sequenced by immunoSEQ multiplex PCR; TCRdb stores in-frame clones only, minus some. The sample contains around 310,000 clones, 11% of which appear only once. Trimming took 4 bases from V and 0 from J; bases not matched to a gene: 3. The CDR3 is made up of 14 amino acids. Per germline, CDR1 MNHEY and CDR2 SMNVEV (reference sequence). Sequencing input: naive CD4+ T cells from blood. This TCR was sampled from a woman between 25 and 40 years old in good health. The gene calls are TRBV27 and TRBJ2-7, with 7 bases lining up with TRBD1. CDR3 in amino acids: CASSSDRRSYEQYF. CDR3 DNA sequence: TGTGCCAGCAGTTCGGACAGGCGCTCCTACGAGCAGTACTTC.